Below are 30 T cell receptor beta chains sequenced from a single sample in a study of blood T cell repertoires in COVID-19. TCRdb's table, derived via immunoSEQ multiplex PCR, lists solely in-frame clones and lacks some. The sample contains 110,000 to 150,000 clones, roughly 90% of which appear only once. The source material was PBMCs or T cells enriched from blood (not recorded which). The receptor set was obtained from a man over 45 who had recovered from COVID-19.

The chain couples TRBV15 to TRBJ2-5; 13 bases match TRBD2. The ends lost 4 bases at V and 2 bases at J; junction bases unmatched: 7. Germline CDR1 and CDR2: LNHNV and YYDKDF (reference sequence). The CDR3 consists of 17 residues. Here the CDR3 DNA reads TGTGCCACCAGCACTTGGACTAGCGGGGGACGACAAGAGACCCAGTACTTC. This codes for CATSTWTSGGRQETQYF.

The CDR3 region has the DNA TGTGCCAGCAGCTACCGACAGGGCACAGATACGCAGTATTTT. Translated, it gives CASSYRQGTDTQYF. The chain uses TRBV7-8 and TRBJ2-3; perhaps TRBD1 as D (6 bases). This CDR3 is 14 amino acids long. Germline CDR1 reads SGHVS; CDR2 reads FQNEAQ. Trimming left V 4 bases short and J 1 base short, with 9 bases between.

The CDR3 nucleotides are TGTGCCAGCAAAAGAGAGGATGAAAAACTGTTTTTT. Protein product: CASKREDEKLFF. The chain carries TRBV12-3 or TRBV12-4 and TRBJ1-4; D ambiguous. V was clipped by 7 bases and J by 6 bases, with 9 bases between them. The CDR3 runs to 12 residues.

As regards this clone: The junction differs from germline at one of its ends, possibly a read error. This chain uses TRBV7-7 with TRBJ2-2, with 8 bases lining up with TRBD1. The CDR3 is 16 amino acids. From germline, CDR1 is SSHAT and CDR2 FNYEAQ (reference sequence). The CDR3 is CASSSQTGASTGELFF. The CDR3 coding sequence is TGTGCTAGCAGCTCCCAGACAGGGGCGAGCACCGGGGAGCTGTTTTTT.

This rearrangement joins TRBV15 to TRBJ1-5; 7 positions match TRBD1. After removal of 3 bases from V and 6 bases from J, the junction contained 8 bases not matched to a gene. Germline values: CDR1 LNHNV, CDR2 YYDKDF (reference sequence). The CDR3 spans 15 residues. The CDR3 region is CATSSYGQAPQPQHF. CDR3 nucleotides: TGTGCCACCAGCAGTTACGGACAGGCTCCTCAGCCCCAGCATTTT.

The chain joins TRBV28 to TRBJ2-1; TRBD2 agrees at 9 bases. Germline V lookup: CDR1 MDHEN, CDR2 SYDVKM. With V trimmed by 6 bases and J by 8 bases, 2 bases remained unmatched. The CDR3 has 12 residues. The CDR3 spells CASSLAGYEQFF. The DNA for the CDR3 is TGTGCCAGCAGCCTAGCGGGATATGAGCAGTTCTTC.

CDR3 coding DNA: TGTGCCAGCAGCGCAACAGGGGGAGGCGGCTACACCTTC. It encodes CASSATGGGGYTF. The chain couples TRBV9 to TRBJ1-2, with 8 bases lining up with TRBD1. This CDR3 is 13 amino acids long. V gave up 3 bases and J gave up 8 bases; unmatched junction bases: 6. Germline V gene lookup returns CDR1 SGDLS and CDR2 YYNGEE.

This chain links TRBV30 with TRBJ2-7; D is perhaps TRBD1 (6 bases). V dropped 0 bases and J dropped 2 bases, with 11 bases sitting between them. The CDR3 totals 14 residues. Per the germline V gene, CDR1 is GTSNPN and CDR2 is SVGIG (reference sequence). In nucleotides, the CDR3 is TGTGCCTGGAGTGTACCCAAGGGGGCCTACGAGCAGTACTTC. Translation: CAWSVPKGAYEQYF.

The rearrangement joins TRBV11-2 to TRBJ1-4, with D maybe TRBD1 (5 bases). Trimming pared 0 bases from V and 10 bases from J, leaving 24 bases between. The CDR3 is 18 amino acids. Germline V CDR1 and CDR2: SGHAT, FQNNGV. The CDR3: CASSLDLRSRAESGKLFF. The CDR3 DNA follows: TGTGCCAGCAGCTTAGACCTCCGTTCCAGGGCGGAATCTGGAAAACTGTTTTTT.

This clone was seen just once. This chain connects TRBV3-1 (or the pseudogene TRBV3-2) to TRBJ2-2, with TRBD2 matching 15 bases. Germline lookup yields CDR1 LGHDT and CDR2 YNNKEL (reference sequence). The CDR3 is made up of 18 amino acids. Trimming removed 5 bases from V and 1 base from J; junction bases left unmatched: 5. The CDR3 protein is CASSSPGLAGGNTGELFF. In nucleotides, the CDR3 is TGTGCCAGCAGCTCTCCGGGACTAGCGGGAGGGAACACCGGGGAGCTGTTTTTT.

CDR3 amino acids: CASSPTGITDTQYF. CDR3 nucleotides: TGTGCCAGCAGCCCGACAGGGATCACAGATACGCAGTATTTT. V is TRBV5-6 and J is TRBJ2-3; 7 bases agree with TRBD1. CDR3 length: 14 residues. Germline-derived CDR1 and CDR2 are SGHDT and YYEEEE. V shed 4 bases and J 2 bases; nucleotides not matched to a gene: 4. The variable domain in full, completed from reference TRBV5-6 and TRBJ2-3, reads DAGVTQSPTHLIKTRGQQVTLRCSPKSGHDTVSWYQQALGQGPQFIFQYYEEEERQRGNFPDRFSGHQFPNYSSELNVNALLLGDSALYLCASSPTGITDTQYFGPGTRLTVL.

The chain links TRBV19 to TRBJ1-2; 9 nucleotides match TRBD1. V trimming: 6 bases; J trimming: 4 bases; junction bases outside the gene matches: 0. CDR1 is LNHDA, CDR2 SQIVND, per germline (reference sequence). The CDR3 covers 12 residues. This chain's CDR3 is CASRTGGYGYTF. Written as DNA, the CDR3 is TGTGCCAGTAGGACAGGGGGCTATGGCTACACCTTC.

The chain has TRBV7-9 and TRBJ2-1; D gene ambiguous. Germline loops: CDR1 SEHNR, CDR2 FQNEAQ (reference sequence). The CDR3 has 14 residues. Trimming stripped 5 bases from V and 2 bases from J, with 10 bases between. The CDR3: CASSQALTYNEQFF. The CDR3 nucleotides read TGTGCCAGCAGCCAAGCCCTAACCTACAATGAGCAGTTCTTC.

This CDR3 is CASSPPGALVQGPSYNEQFF. In DNA, the CDR3 is TGTGCCAGCTCACCACCTGGGGCACTTGTACAGGGTCCCTCCTACAATGAGCAGTTCTTC. J is TRBJ2-1 and V is TRBV18; TRBD1 is a possible D gene (6 bases). CDR1 and CDR2 from the germline V gene are KGHSH and LQKENI. The CDR3 length is 20 residues. Trimming shortened V by 0 bases and J by 0 bases, and 21 bases separated the two germline ends.

The rearrangement joins TRBV7-9 to TRBJ1-5, with TRBD1 identical over 8 bases. This CDR3 region has 14 residues. The junction had 7 bases not matched to a gene; V was cut back by 5 bases and J by 7 bases. The V gene's germline CDR1 is SEHNR and CDR2 FQNEAQ (reference sequence). The CDR3 DNA is TGTGCCAGCAGCCCAGGACAGGGCCGCCAGCCCCAGCATTTT. It specifies CASSPGQGRQPQHF.

The rearrangement links TRBV28 to TRBJ2-5; a possible D gene is TRBD1 (6 bases). The germline V gene has CDR1 MDHEN and CDR2 SYDVKM. The V end was cut by 5 bases, the J end by 4 bases, with 14 bases between. The CDR3 consists of 14 residues. CDR3 nucleotides: TGTGCCAGCAGTCTTATGGAACAGGGAGAGACCCAGTACTTC. Encoded protein: CASSLMEQGETQYF.

The chain joins TRBV7-2 to TRBJ2-2, with a possible D match to TRBD1 (5 bases). V lost 2 bases to trimming and J lost 4 bases, with 8 bases between them. Germline V lookup: CDR1 SGHTA, CDR2 FQGNSA. The CDR3 sequence is 14 residues long. The CDR3 region is CASSLPTGTGELFF. The CDR3 coding sequence is TGTGCCAGCAGCTTACCTACAGGCACCGGGGAGCTGTTTTTT.

This clone has just one count. The chain links TRBV11-2 to TRBJ1-1; tentatively, D is TRBD1 (6 bases). This CDR3 spans 13 amino acids. Trimming took 1 base from V and 12 from J, leaving 15 bases between them. From germline, CDR1 is SGHAT and CDR2 FQNNGV. The CDR3, as DNA: TGTGCCAGCAGCTTAGGACAGGAGATCGGAACTTTCTTT. It yields the protein CASSLGQEIGTFF. Looking up the rest from reference TRBV11-2 and TRBJ1-1 gives the full variable domain: EAGVAQSPRYKIIEKRQSVAFWCNPISGHATLYWYQQILGQGPKLLIQFQNNGVVDDSQLPKDRFSAERLKGVDSTLKIQPAKLEDSAVYLCASSLGQEIGTFFGQGTRLTVV.

The chain uses TRBV7-8 and TRBJ1-4; possible D gene TRBD1, 5 bases. V lost 2 bases and J 7 bases, leaving 17 bases between the germline ends. Germline V gives CDR1 SGHVS, CDR2 FQNEAQ. This CDR3 comprises 16 residues. CDR3 nucleotides: TGTGCCAGCAGCTTACAGGCAGGGATCGTGGGTGAAAAACTGTTTTTT. This codes for CASSLQAGIVGEKLFF.

V usage is TRBV28 and J usage is TRBJ2-7; 9 positions agree with TRBD2. CDR3 length equals 14 residues. CDR1 is MDHEN and CDR2 is SYDVKM in the germline V gene. The V and J ends lost 7 bases and 4 bases, in that order; junction bases with no gene match: 8. CDR3 DNA sequence: TGTGCCAGCACCGCGGGGGGGGAGCCTTACGAGCAGTACGTC. Protein: CASTAGGEPYEQYV.

This clone showed up just once. The chain joins TRBV7-2 to TRBJ1-3, with TRBD1 as a possible D gene (6 bases). The germline gives CDR1 SGHTA, CDR2 FQGNSA. The CDR3 spans 15 residues. Trimming shortened V by 3 bases and J by 0 bases, and 9 bases separated the two germline ends. CDR3 residues: CASSFDRNSGNTIYF. Here the CDR3 DNA reads TGTGCCAGCAGCTTTGACAGGAACTCTGGAAACACCATATATTTT.

The chain couples TRBV7-2 to TRBJ1-6, with 8 bases fitting TRBD1. CDR3 length: 17 amino acids. Germline V CDR1 and CDR2: SGHTA, FQGNSA. After removal of 0 bases from V and 9 bases from J, the junction contained 10 bases not matched to a gene. CDR3 residues: CASSLALGRGQSSPLHF. Here the CDR3 DNA reads TGTGCCAGCAGCTTAGCGCTCGGCAGGGGGCAGAGTTCACCCCTCCACTTT.

The chain joins TRBV7-3 to TRBJ1-1; D unclear. The germline CDR1 and CDR2 sequences are SGHTA and FQGTGA. V lost 6 bases and J lost 8, with 19 bases in between. The CDR3 is made up of 14 amino acids. The CDR3 sequence: CASRQTPTSREAFF. Written as DNA, the CDR3 is TGTGCCAGCAGGCAGACACCCACATCAAGAGAAGCTTTCTTT. The full variable domain, rest sourced from reference TRBV7-3 and TRBJ1-1, is GAGVSQTPSNKVTEKGKYVELRCDPISGHTALYWYRQSLGQGPEFLIYFQGTGAADDSGLPNDRFFAVRPEGSVSTLKIQRTERGDSAVYLCASRQTPTSREAFFGQGTRLTVV.

This rearrangement joins TRBV9 to TRBJ2-3; 9 bases are a match to TRBD2. Losses at the gene ends were 0 bases for V and 7 bases for J; bases not matched to a gene: 9. The CDR3 consists of 16 residues. Germline V lookup: CDR1 SGDLS, CDR2 YYNGEE. The CDR3 nucleotides read TGTGCCAGCAGCGTAGATCCAGCGGGGGGAAGAAATACGCAGTATTTT. Amino acid sequence: CASSVDPAGGRNTQYF.

The chain employs TRBV7-2 and TRBJ2-7, with D maybe TRBD1 (5 bases). Germline CDR1 is SGHTA and CDR2 is FQGNSA. CDR3 length: 13 amino acids. The V and J ends lost 2 bases and 7 bases respectively, with 12 bases between them. The chain's CDR3 is CASSLLRGGEQYF. As DNA, the CDR3 is TGTGCCAGCAGCTTATTAAGGGGTGGGGAGCAGTACTTC.

This clone occurred once. The rearrangement uses TRBV11-2 and TRBJ1-2; TRBD1 might be the D (6 bases). The CDR3 runs to 12 residues. V lost 6 bases, J lost 8 bases, and 13 bases lay in between. Per the germline V gene, CDR1 is SGHAT and CDR2 is FQNNGV. The CDR3 region is CASSQGLGGYTF. The CDR3 DNA is TGTGCCAGCAGTCAGGGGCTGGGAGGCTACACCTTC.

This clone was detected once. The chain links TRBV2 to TRBJ1-2, with TRBD1 matching over 12 bases. Germline assignment: CDR1 SNHLY and CDR2 FYNNEI. The J segment lost 2 bases and the V segment lost 7 bases, leaving 17 bases of the junction unmatched. This CDR3 spans 19 amino acids. CDR3 nucleotides: TGTGCCAGCACCCCCCGGGGGACAGGGGGCGCTATGGTGAACTATGGCTACACCTTC. This codes for CASTPRGTGGAMVNYGYTF.

Here the CDR3 reads CASSVDWVDRGNGYTF. DNA for the CDR3: TGTGCCAGCAGCGTAGATTGGGTGGACAGGGGGAATGGCTACACCTTC. The chain uses TRBV9 and TRBJ1-2, with 10 bases aligning to TRBD1. The germline V gene has CDR1 SGDLS and CDR2 YYNGEE. The junction had 8 bases not matched to a gene; V was cut back by 0 bases and J by 6 bases. The CDR3 sequence is 16 residues long.

The chain combines TRBV7-2 with TRBJ2-7; D is possibly TRBD1 (7 bases). Germline V lookup: CDR1 SGHTA, CDR2 FQGNSA. This CDR3 is built from 12 residues. The V end lost 2 bases, the J end lost 8 bases, and 10 bases lay between the germline ends. CDR3 coding DNA: TGTGCCAGCAGCTTATCAGGGGGGAAGCAGTACTTC. Encoded protein: CASSLSGGKQYF.

The CDR3 DNA is TGTGCCAGCAGCTCGGGACAGGCTGGAAACACCATATATTTT. Protein: CASSSGQAGNTIYF. The chain links TRBV7-3 to TRBJ1-3; 8 bases are a match to TRBD1. This CDR3 comprises 14 residues. CDR1 is SGHTA, CDR2 FQGTGA, per germline. With V trimmed by 4 bases and J by 2 bases, 1 base remained unmatched.